These 22 T cell receptor beta chains were sequenced from one sample in a study of early T cells in non-severe SARS-CoV-2 infection. TCRdb re-analysed the 5' RACE reads in MiXCR, keeping a single row per CDR3 protein. The table lists some 71,000 distinct CDR3 sequences, about an eighth of them singletons. The sample consisted of whole blood, taken at baseline. The receptors were sampled from an adult who was a healthcare worker with PCR-confirmed SARS-CoV-2 infection or an uninfected control (not recorded which).

This clonotype was found once. V and J are TRBV5-1 and TRBJ2-3; D gene unclear. Trimming stripped 1 base from V and 0 bases from J, with 9 bases between. Germline V gene data show CDR1 as SGHRS and CDR2 as YFSETQ. CDR3 length: 15 amino acids. Written as DNA, the CDR3 is TGCGCCAGCAGCTTGATGGTCCATAGCACAGATACGCAGTATTTT. As protein: CASSLMVHSTDTQYF.

With respect to this clonotype: This may come from a read error, since a much larger clone is one base off. CDR3 nucleotide sequence: TGCAGCGTCGGCGGGGGCGGGTCCCTCGAGCAGTACTTC. It encodes CSVGGGGSLEQYF. The chain combines TRBV29-1 with TRBJ2-7; D possibly corresponds to TRBD2 (7 bases). V lost 6 bases to trimming and J lost 6 bases, with 18 bases between them. The CDR3 extends over 13 amino acids. Germline V gene data show CDR1 as SQVTM and CDR2 as ANQGSEA.

This rearrangement joins TRBV2 to TRBJ1-2; 7 bases map to TRBD1. V was pared by 3 bases and J by 1 base, with 2 bases of the junction left unmatched. In germline, CDR1 is SNHLY, CDR2 FYNNEI. This CDR3 has 14 residues. The CDR3 nucleotides read TGTGCCAGCAGTGATACAGGGGATAACTATGGCTACACCTTC. Residues: CASSDTGDNYGYTF.

CDR3 sequence: CASSFASGRASSDTQYF. CDR3 sequence (DNA): TGTGCCAGCAGTTTCGCTAGCGGGAGGGCCTCATCAGATACGCAGTATTTT. This chain uses TRBV12-3 or TRBV12-4 with TRBJ2-3; 12 bases align to TRBD2. This CDR3 contains 17 residues. V shed 3 bases, J shed 4 bases, and the junction held 8 bases outside the gene matches.

This clonotype came up a few times. V is TRBV9 and J is TRBJ2-1; the match to TRBD2 covers 8 bases. V was clipped by 3 bases and J by 5 bases; unmatched bases: 4. CDR1 and CDR2 from the germline V gene are SGDLS and YYNGEE. The CDR3 runs to 14 residues. CDR3 bases: TGTGCCAGCAGCGCAGGGACTAGGGACAATGAGCAGTTCTTC. Translation: CASSAGTRDNEQFF.

This clonotype was observed a handful of times. The gene calls are TRBV20-1 and TRBJ1-1; weak D call: TRBD1 (5 bases). The germline gives CDR1 DFQATT, CDR2 SNEGSKA (reference sequence). Trimming left V 3 bases short and J 4 bases short, with 9 bases between. This CDR3 has 12 amino acids. CDR3 loop: CSARGGSTEAFF. CDR3 nucleotide sequence: TGCAGTGCTAGGGGGGGGAGCACTGAAGCTTTCTTT.

At least ten counts were recorded for this clonotype. This chain connects TRBV14 to TRBJ2-1; a possible D gene is TRBD1 (6 bases). The V end lost 1 base, the J end lost 4 bases, and 17 bases lay between the germline ends. Germline loops: CDR1 SGHDN, CDR2 FVKESK. CDR3 length equals 17 residues. CDR3 sequence (DNA): TGTGCCAGCAGCCAAGCAATGGGGCAGGGGATATACAATGAGCAGTTCTTC. Its translation is CASSQAMGQGIYNEQFF.

This clonotype showed up just a few times. V and J are TRBV19 and TRBJ2-5, with 9 nucleotides matching TRBD2. The CDR3 has 17 amino acids. Trimming took 1 base from V and 1 from J; bases not matched to a gene: 7. Germline V gives CDR1 LNHDA, CDR2 SQIVND (reference sequence). For the CDR3, the DNA is TGTGCCAGTAGTATAGTTGGCCTAGCGGGGCTCCAAGAGACCCAGTACTTC. The encoded protein is CASSIVGLAGLQETQYF. Filled out from reference TRBV19 and TRBJ2-5, the complete variable domain reads DGGITQSPKYLFRKEGQNVTLSCEQNLNHDAMYWYRQDPGQGLRLIYYSQIVNDFQKGDIAEGYSVSREKKESFPLTVTSAQKNPTAFYLCASSIVGLAGLQETQYFGPGTRLLVL.

In its sample, this clonotype was seen a few times. The CDR3 DNA reads TGTGCCAGCTCACCCGGAACGGGGTACTACGAGCAGTACTTC. Amino acids: CASSPGTGYYEQYF. V usage is TRBV18 and J usage is TRBJ2-7; D possibly corresponds to TRBD2 (5 bases). This CDR3 has 14 amino acids. Germline V lookup: CDR1 KGHSH, CDR2 LQKENI. The ends were cut back, 3 bases at V and 3 bases at J, with 12 bases in the middle.

This chain connects TRBV30 to TRBJ2-3; D is ambiguous. The CDR3 length is 13 residues. The V end lost 0 bases, the J end lost 2 bases, and 6 bases lay between the germline ends. Germline V CDR1 and CDR2: GTSNPN, SVGIG (reference sequence). The CDR3 DNA follows: TGTGCCTGGAGTGTAGGCTACACAGATACGCAGTATTTT. Protein product: CAWSVGYTDTQYF.

This clonotype was found a few times. The chain employs TRBV29-1 and TRBJ2-1; 9 nucleotides match TRBD2. Germline-derived CDR1 and CDR2 are SQVTM and ANQGSEA. The CDR3 has 15 residues. V lost 4 bases and J lost 5; bases outside the gene matches: 9. The chain's CDR3 is CSVGLAGGPNNEQFF. DNA of the CDR3: TGCAGCGTTGGTCTGGCGGGAGGGCCAAACAATGAGCAGTTCTTC.

There are a few counts of this clonotype. The chain uses TRBV11-2 and TRBJ2-3; the D is unclear. Germline V gene lookup returns CDR1 SGHAT and CDR2 FQNNGV. The CDR3 consists of 14 residues. Trimming pared 4 bases from V and 2 bases from J, leaving 10 bases between. CDR3 DNA sequence: TGTGCCAGCAGCTCCCCCCACCCCACAGATACGCAGTATTTT. Its protein is CASSSPHPTDTQYF.

The CDR3 DNA reads as TGTGCCAGCAGTAAGGGACTAGGCGGCACAGATACGCAGTATTTT. Translation gives CASSKGLGGTDTQYF. The chain joins TRBV25-1 to TRBJ2-3, with 8 bases that match TRBD2. Per the germline V gene, CDR1 is MGHDK and CDR2 is SYGVNS. This CDR3 has 15 residues. The J segment lost 1 base and the V segment lost 5 bases, leaving 5 bases of the junction unmatched.

This clonotype was found a few times. The chain joins TRBV5-6 to TRBJ2-7; no clear D gene. The CDR3 spans 12 residues. Trimming pared 0 bases from V and 2 bases from J, leaving 3 bases between. From germline, CDR1 is SGHDT and CDR2 YYEEEE. CDR3 bases: TGTGCCAGCAGCTTGGACACCTACGAGCAGTACTTC. This translates into CASSLDTYEQYF.

This clonotype was seen only a few times. The V and J genes are TRBV19 and TRBJ2-7, with 9 bases that match TRBD2. This CDR3 spans 13 amino acids. After removal of 5 bases from V and 6 bases from J, the junction contained 5 bases not matched to a gene. Germline CDR1 and CDR2: LNHDA and SQIVND (reference sequence). CDR3 DNA: TGTGCCAGTAGTCCGACTAGCGGTCTCGAGCAGTACTTC. Residues: CASSPTSGLEQYF. The full variable domain, with the rest looked up from reference TRBV19 and TRBJ2-7, is DGGITQSPKYLFRKEGQNVTLSCEQNLNHDAMYWYRQDPGQGLRLIYYSQIVNDFQKGDIAEGYSVSREKKESFPLTVTSAQKNPTAFYLCASSPTSGLEQYFGPGTRLTVT.

In this sample, this clonotype turned up a few times. This chain joins TRBV12-3 or TRBV12-4 and TRBJ1-5, with D possibly being TRBD1 (6 bases). The CDR3 loop spans 13 amino acids. V was trimmed by 2 bases and J by 7 bases, leaving 9 bases between them. The CDR3 loop is CASSLRGYQPQHF. The CDR3 DNA sequence: TGTGCCAGCAGTTTAAGGGGGTACCAGCCCCAGCATTTT.

This clonotype was seen more than once but under ten times. The gene calls are TRBV5-5 and TRBJ2-5; possible D gene TRBD1, 6 bases. The V gene's germline CDR1 is SGHKS and CDR2 YYEKEE (reference sequence). The CDR3 loop spans 16 amino acids. V gave up 4 bases and J gave up 6 bases, with 22 bases separating them. CDR3 DNA: TGTGCCAGCAGCGTTCAACAGGGATTAATTTTAAAGACCCAGTACTTC. It yields the protein CASSVQQGLILKTQYF.

This clonotype was observed many times. The chain employs TRBV6-2 or TRBV6-3 and TRBJ2-1, with D unclear. The V end was cut by 4 bases, the J end by 10 bases, with 11 bases between. This CDR3 has 12 residues. Germline V gene lookup returns CDR1 MNHEY and CDR2 SVGEGT. The DNA for the CDR3 is TGTGCCAGCAGTTTAGGCGGCAAGGAGCAGTTCTTC. Protein: CASSLGGKEQFF.

The gene calls are TRBV9 and TRBJ2-3; D is unclear. CDR1 SGDLS and CDR2 YYNGEE come from the germline V gene. The length of the CDR3 is 13 residues. The germline V and J ends were trimmed by 0 bases and 4 bases, with 6 bases remaining between them. The CDR3 DNA sequence: TGTGCCAGCAGCGTAGTTGGGGCAGATACGCAGTATTTT. This gives the protein CASSVVGADTQYF.

V is TRBV11-2 and J is TRBJ2-7, with 11 bases fitting TRBD1. J gave up 1 base and V 3 bases, and 2 bases lay outside the gene matches. In germline, CDR1 is SGHAT, CDR2 FQNNGV. CDR3 length: 15 residues. The CDR3 region is CASSLDRGPSYEQYF. CDR3 nucleotides: TGTGCCAGCAGCTTGGACAGGGGGCCTTCCTACGAGCAGTACTTC.

This clonotype has only a few counts. This chain links TRBV10-3 with TRBJ2-1, with D perhaps TRBD2 (6 bases). The germline V and J ends were trimmed by 4 bases and 4 bases, with 26 bases remaining between them. Germline lookup yields CDR1 ENHRY and CDR2 SYGVKD. This CDR3 has 19 residues. The CDR3 here is CAISGTPSARRVRYNEQFF. The CDR3 DNA reads as TGTGCCATCAGTGGCACCCCCTCCGCGCGGAGGGTTAGGTACAATGAGCAGTTCTTC.

This clonotype showed up many times. The rearrangement joins TRBV5-1 to TRBJ1-1; 8 bases fit TRBD1. V was clipped by 2 bases and J by 3 bases; unmatched bases: 0. Germline CDR1 reads SGHRS; CDR2 reads YFSETQ. The length of the CDR3 is 13 residues. The CDR3 DNA reads as TGCGCCAGCAGCTTACAGGGGGACACTGAAGCTTTCTTT. It translates to CASSLQGDTEAFF.